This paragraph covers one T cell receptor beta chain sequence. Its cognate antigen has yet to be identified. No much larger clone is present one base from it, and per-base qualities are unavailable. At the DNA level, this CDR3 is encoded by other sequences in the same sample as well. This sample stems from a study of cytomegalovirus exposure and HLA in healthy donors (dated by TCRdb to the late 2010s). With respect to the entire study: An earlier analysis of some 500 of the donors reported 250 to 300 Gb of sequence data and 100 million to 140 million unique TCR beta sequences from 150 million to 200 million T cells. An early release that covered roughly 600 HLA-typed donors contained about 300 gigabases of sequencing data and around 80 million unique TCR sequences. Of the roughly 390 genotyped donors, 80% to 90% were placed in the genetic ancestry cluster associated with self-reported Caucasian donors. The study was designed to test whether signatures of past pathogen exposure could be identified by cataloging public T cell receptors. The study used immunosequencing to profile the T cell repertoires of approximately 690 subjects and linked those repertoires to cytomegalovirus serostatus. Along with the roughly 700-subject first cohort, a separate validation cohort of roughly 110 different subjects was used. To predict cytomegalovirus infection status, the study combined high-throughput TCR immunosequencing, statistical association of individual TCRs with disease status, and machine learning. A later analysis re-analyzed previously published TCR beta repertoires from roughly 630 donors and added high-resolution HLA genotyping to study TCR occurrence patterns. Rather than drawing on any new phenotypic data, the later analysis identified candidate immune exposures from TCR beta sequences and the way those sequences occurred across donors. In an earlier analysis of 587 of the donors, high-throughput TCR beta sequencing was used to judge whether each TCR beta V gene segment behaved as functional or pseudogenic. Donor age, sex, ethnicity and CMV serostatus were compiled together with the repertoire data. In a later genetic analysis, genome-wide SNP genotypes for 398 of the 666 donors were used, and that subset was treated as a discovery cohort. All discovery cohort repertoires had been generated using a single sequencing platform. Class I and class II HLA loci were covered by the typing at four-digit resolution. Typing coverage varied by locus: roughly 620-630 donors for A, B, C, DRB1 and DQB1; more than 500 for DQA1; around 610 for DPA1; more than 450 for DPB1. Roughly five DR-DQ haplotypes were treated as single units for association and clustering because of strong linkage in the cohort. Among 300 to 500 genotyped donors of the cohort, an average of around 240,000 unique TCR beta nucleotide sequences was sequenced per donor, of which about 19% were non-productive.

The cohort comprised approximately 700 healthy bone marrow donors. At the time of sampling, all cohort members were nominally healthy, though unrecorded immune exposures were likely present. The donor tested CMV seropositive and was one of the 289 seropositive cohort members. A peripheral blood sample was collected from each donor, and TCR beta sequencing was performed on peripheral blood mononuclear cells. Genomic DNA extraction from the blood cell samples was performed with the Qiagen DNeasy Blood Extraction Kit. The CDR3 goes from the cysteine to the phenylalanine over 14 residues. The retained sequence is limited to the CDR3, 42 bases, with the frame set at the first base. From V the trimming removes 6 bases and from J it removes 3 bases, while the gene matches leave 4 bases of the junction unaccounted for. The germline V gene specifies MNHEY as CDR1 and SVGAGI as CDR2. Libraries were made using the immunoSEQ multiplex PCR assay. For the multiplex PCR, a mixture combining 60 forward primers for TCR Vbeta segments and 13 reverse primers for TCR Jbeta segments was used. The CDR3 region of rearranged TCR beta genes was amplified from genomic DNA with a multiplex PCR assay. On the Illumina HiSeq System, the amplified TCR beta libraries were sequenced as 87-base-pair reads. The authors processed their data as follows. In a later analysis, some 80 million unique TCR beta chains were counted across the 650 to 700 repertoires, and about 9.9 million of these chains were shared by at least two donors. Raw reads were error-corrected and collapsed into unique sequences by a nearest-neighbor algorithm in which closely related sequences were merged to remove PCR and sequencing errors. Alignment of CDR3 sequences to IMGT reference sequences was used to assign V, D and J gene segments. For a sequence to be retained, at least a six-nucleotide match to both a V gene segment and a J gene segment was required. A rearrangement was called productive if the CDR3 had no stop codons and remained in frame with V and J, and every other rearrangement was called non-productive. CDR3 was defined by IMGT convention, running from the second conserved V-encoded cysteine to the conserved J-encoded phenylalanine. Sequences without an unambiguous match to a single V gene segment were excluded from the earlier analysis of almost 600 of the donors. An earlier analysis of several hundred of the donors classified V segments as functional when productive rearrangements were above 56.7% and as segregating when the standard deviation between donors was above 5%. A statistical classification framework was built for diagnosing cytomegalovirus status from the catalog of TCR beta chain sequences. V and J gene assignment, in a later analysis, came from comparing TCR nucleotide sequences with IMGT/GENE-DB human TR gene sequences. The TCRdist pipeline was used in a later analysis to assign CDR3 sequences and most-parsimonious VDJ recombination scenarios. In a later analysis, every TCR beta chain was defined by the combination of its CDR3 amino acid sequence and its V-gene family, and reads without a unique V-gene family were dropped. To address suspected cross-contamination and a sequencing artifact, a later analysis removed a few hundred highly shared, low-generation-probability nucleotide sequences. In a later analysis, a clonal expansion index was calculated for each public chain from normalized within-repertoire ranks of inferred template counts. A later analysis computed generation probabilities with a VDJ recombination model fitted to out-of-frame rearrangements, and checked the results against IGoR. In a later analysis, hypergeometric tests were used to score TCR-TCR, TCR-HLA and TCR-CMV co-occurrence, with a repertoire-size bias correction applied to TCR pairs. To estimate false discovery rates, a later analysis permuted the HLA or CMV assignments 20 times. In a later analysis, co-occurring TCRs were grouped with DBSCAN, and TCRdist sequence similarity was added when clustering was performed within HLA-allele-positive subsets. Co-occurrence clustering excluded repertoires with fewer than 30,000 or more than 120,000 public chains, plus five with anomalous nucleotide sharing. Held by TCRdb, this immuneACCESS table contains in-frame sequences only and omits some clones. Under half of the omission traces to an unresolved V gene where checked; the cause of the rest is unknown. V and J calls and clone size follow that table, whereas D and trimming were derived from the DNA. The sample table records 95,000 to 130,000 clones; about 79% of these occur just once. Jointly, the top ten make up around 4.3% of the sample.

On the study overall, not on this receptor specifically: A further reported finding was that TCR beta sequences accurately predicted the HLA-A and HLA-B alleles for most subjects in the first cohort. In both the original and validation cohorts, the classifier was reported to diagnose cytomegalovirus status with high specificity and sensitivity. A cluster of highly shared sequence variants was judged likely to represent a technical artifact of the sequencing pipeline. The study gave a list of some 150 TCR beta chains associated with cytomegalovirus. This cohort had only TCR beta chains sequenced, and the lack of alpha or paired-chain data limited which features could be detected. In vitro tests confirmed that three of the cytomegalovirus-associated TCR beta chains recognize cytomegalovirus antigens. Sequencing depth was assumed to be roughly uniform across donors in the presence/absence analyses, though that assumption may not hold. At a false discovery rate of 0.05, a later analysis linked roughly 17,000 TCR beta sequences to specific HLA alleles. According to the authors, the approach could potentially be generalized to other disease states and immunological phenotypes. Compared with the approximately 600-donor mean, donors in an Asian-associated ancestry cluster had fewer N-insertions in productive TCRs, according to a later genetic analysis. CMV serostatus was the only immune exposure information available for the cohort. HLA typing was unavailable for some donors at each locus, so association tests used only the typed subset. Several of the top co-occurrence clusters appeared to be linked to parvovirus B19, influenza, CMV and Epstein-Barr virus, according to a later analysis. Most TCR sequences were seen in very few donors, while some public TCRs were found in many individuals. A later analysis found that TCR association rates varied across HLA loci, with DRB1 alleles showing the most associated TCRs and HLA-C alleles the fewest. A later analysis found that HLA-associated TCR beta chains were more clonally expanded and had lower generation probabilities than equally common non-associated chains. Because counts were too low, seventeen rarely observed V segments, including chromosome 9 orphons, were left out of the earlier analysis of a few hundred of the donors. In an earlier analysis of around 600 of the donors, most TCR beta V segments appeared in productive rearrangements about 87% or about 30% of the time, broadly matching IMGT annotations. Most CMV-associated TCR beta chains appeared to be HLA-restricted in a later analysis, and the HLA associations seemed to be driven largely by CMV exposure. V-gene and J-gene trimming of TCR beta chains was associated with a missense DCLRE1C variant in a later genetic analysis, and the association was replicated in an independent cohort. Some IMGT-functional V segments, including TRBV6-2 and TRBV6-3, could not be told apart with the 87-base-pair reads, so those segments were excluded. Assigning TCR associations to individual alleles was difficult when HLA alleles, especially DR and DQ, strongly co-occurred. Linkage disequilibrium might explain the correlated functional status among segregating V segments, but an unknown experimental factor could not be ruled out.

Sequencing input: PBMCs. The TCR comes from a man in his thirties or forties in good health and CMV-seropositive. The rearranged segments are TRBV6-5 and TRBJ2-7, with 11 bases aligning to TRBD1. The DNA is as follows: TGTGCCAGCAGCTCCGGGACAGGGGGCTACGAGCAGTACTTC. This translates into CASSSGTGGYEQYF.